One and the same sample provided the 15 T cell receptor beta chains below, sequenced in a study of neurological immune-mediated disorders. TCRdb used MiXCR to reprocess the 5' RACE reads, holding one entry per CDR3 protein. The sample comprises 20,000 to 25,000 distinct CDR3 sequences, 5% to 7% of which are singletons, and over 35% rests with the top ten. The sample taken for sequencing was CD8+ T cells from blood. Receptor source: a man between 18 and 29 years old in good health.

In its sample, this clonotype was seen many times. The chain combines TRBV5-1 with TRBJ1-1, with 8 bases that match TRBD1. This CDR3 is built from 16 residues. In germline, CDR1 is SGHRS, CDR2 YFSETQ. V was clipped by 0 bases and J by 8 bases; unmatched bases: 12. CDR3 region: CASSLAGQAYYDEAFF. CDR3 coding DNA: TGCGCCAGCAGCTTGGCGGGACAGGCGTACTATGACGAAGCTTTCTTT.

This clonotype occurred many times. The CDR3 region is CASSPWTVQAYGYTF. The DNA of the CDR3 is TGTGCCAGCAGCCCCTGGACAGTTCAAGCCTATGGCTACACCTTC. The rearrangement uses TRBV11-2 and TRBJ1-2; tentative D call: TRBD1 (6 bases). V was clipped by 5 bases and J by 4 bases, with 17 bases between them. The length of the CDR3 is 15 residues. CDR1 and CDR2 (germline): SGHAT, FQNNGV.

This clonotype was detected ten times or more. This chain connects TRBV5-1 to TRBJ2-6; D is unclear. The germline V and J ends were trimmed by 7 bases and 4 bases, with 6 bases remaining between them. The CDR3 spans 12 residues. Looked up from germline, CDR1 is SGHRS and CDR2 is YFSETQ. In DNA, the CDR3 is TGCGCCAGCTTTTTAGGGGCCAACGTCCTGACTTTC. Its protein is CASFLGANVLTF.

This clonotype has a count of ten or more. This sequence joins TRBV27 and TRBJ1-1; D ambiguous. The CDR3 is made up of 11 amino acids. V was pared by 11 bases and J by 5 bases, with 12 bases between. The germline V gene has CDR1 MNHEY and CDR2 SMNVEV (reference sequence). The CDR3 nucleotides read TGTGCCGGGTTGGTGGGGACTGAAGCTTTCTTT. This codes for CAGLVGTEAFF.

V and J are TRBV4-2 and TRBJ2-7, with D perhaps matching TRBD2 (6 bases). The CDR3 is made up of 15 amino acids. Germline values: CDR1 LGHNA, CDR2 YNFKEQ. The V end lost 9 bases, the J end lost 1 base, and 19 bases lay between the germline ends. This CDR3 is CARGQEGTGSYEQYF. In DNA form, the CDR3 reads TGTGCCAGAGGCCAAGAGGGGACTGGTTCCTACGAGCAGTACTTC.

The genes are TRBV2 and TRBJ2-2, with TRBD1 identical over 9 bases. Germline V lookup: CDR1 SNHLY, CDR2 FYNNEI. Losses at the gene ends were 6 bases for V and 7 bases for J; bases not matched to a gene: 9. The CDR3 runs 15 residues. The chain's CDR3 is CASRPDRGYVGELFF. The CDR3 nucleotides are TGTGCCAGCAGGCCAGACAGGGGGTATGTCGGGGAGCTGTTTTTT.

This clonotype was observed at least ten times. V is TRBV20-1 and J is TRBJ2-3; TRBD1 agrees at 7 bases. The CDR3 runs 17 residues. Germline V gene data show CDR1 as DFQATT and CDR2 as SNEGSKA (reference sequence). J gave up 0 bases and V 6 bases, and 15 bases lay outside the gene matches. The CDR3 nucleotides are TGCAGTGCGAGACACAGGGGAACTTTGATCAGCACAGATACGCAGTATTTT. This encodes CSARHRGTLISTDTQYF.

The table lists this clonotype with many counts. This rearrangement joins TRBV7-3 to TRBJ1-2; maybe TRBD1 (6 bases). This CDR3 is 15 amino acids long. Trimming took off 7 bases at V and 2 bases at J, with 17 bases between the two ends. Germline CDR1 is SGHTA and CDR2 is FQGTGA. Here the CDR3 reads CASTTDRNGNYGYTF. The CDR3 region has the DNA TGTGCCAGCACCACCGACAGGAACGGGAACTATGGCTACACCTTC. Filled out from reference TRBV7-3 and TRBJ1-2, the complete variable domain reads GAGVSQTPSNKVTEKGKYVELRCDPISGHTALYWYRQSLGQGPEFLIYFQGTGAADDSGLPNDRFFAVRPEGSVSTLKIQRTERGDSAVYLCASTTDRNGNYGYTFGSGTRLTVV.

The sample holds many counts of this clonotype. The rearrangement links TRBV21-1 to TRBJ2-7; TRBD2 is taken as the D call from the table, unchecked against the DNA. TRBV21-1 is described as a pseudogene. There are 19 residues in the CDR3. CDR3 DNA sequence: TGTGCCAGCTTCCGACCAAACCGATCCCTAGCGGGGGGGGACTACGAGCAGTACTTC. Amino acids: CASFRPNRSLAGGDYEQYF.

Ten or more counts support this clonotype. This chain connects TRBV2 to TRBJ2-3, with D possibly TRBD2 on 6 matching bases. The germline CDR1 and CDR2 sequences are SNHLY and FYNNEI. V lost 2 bases and J 13 bases, leaving 13 bases between the germline ends. The CDR3 runs to 12 residues. The CDR3 bases are TGTGCCAGCAGTGAACCGGGGGAGGAGGAGTATTTT. Translated, it gives CASSEPGEEEYF.

This chain connects TRBV5-1 to TRBJ2-7; possibly TRBD1 for D (5 bases). V shed 2 bases and J shed 5 bases, with 11 bases lying between them. CDR1 and CDR2 (germline): SGHRS, YFSETQ. The CDR3 has 13 amino acids. CDR3 nucleotide sequence: TGCGCCAGCAGCTTTTTAGGGGCCCACGAGCAGTACTTC. Translating gives CASSFLGAHEQYF.

This clonotype was counted at least ten times. The rearrangement uses TRBV5-6 and TRBJ2-7, with a tentative D call TRBD2 (6 bases). V dropped 7 bases and J dropped 2 bases, with 13 bases sitting between them. The germline V gene has CDR1 SGHDT and CDR2 YYEEEE. This CDR3 has 13 residues. CDR3: CASRPTGAYEQYF. The CDR3 DNA reads TGTGCCAGCCGTCCGACGGGGGCCTACGAGCAGTACTTC.

This clonotype has ten or more counts. This rearrangement joins TRBV27 to TRBJ1-2; perhaps TRBD1 as D (5 bases). CDR3 length equals 14 residues. Germline V lookup: CDR1 MNHEY, CDR2 SMNVEV (reference sequence). V was clipped by 5 bases and J by 4 bases, with 14 bases between them. CDR3 sequence (DNA): TGTGCCAGCAGTCCCCGTTGGGGCGTCTATGGCTACACCTTC. This sequence encodes CASSPRWGVYGYTF.

At least ten counts were recorded for this clonotype. The rearrangement links TRBV10-3 to TRBJ2-7; D gene uncertain. The V end was cut by 3 bases, the J end by 5 bases, with 11 bases between. This CDR3 contains 13 residues. The germline V gene has CDR1 ENHRY and CDR2 SYGVKD. The CDR3 nucleotides read TGTGCCATCAGTGAACCCCCAATACACGAGCAGTACTTC. Translated: CAISEPPIHEQYF.

Ten or more counts support this clonotype. The chain couples TRBV5-1 to TRBJ2-1; TRBD2 matches at 8 bases. From germline, CDR1 is SGHRS and CDR2 YFSETQ. The CDR3 length is 16 residues. V was pared by 1 base and J by 3 bases, with 6 bases of the junction left unmatched. In DNA, the CDR3 is TGCGCCAGCAGCTTGAAGGGGGGACTAGACTACAATGAGCAGTTCTTC. Protein: CASSLKGGLDYNEQFF. The full variable domain, rest sourced from reference TRBV5-1 and TRBJ2-1, is KAGVTQTPRYLIKTRGQQVTLSCSPISGHRSVSWYQQTPGQGLQFLFEYFSETQRNKGNFPGRFSGRQFSNSRSEMNVSTLELGDSALYLCASSLKGGLDYNEQFFGPGTRLTVL.